Listed below are T cell receptor beta chains from one sample, sequenced in a study of blood T cell repertoires in COVID-19. Here immunoSEQ multiplex PCR was the method, and the copy in TCRdb shows in-frame clones only, minus some. The profile covers more than 95,000 clones, with approximately 82% appearing a single time and 15% taken by the ten largest. Sequenced sample: peripheral blood. These receptors all stem from a woman older than 75 with acute or convalescent COVID-19. Both conserved end residues are part of each CDR3. Each record gives: J gene, V gene, CDR3 protein.

TRBJ1-5,TRBV19,CASSMRQGANQPQHF
TRBJ2-2,TRBV4-1,CASSQGAWRSNTGELFF
TRBJ1-2,TRBV6-2/TRBV6-3,CASSSTNYGYTF
TRBJ1-1,TRBV6-9,CASKDARGWDTEAFF
TRBJ1-2,TRBV4-1,CASSQVRAALDGYTF
TRBJ1-1,TRBV29-1,CSVGEGGNTEAFF
TRBJ1-1,TRBV2,CASSATSEAFF
TRBJ2-1,TRBV5-1,CASSLVWRPSGGKGEQFF
TRBJ2-5,TRBV19,CASRRTGAETQYF
TRBJ2-5,TRBV30,CGTSGSFQETQYF